These T cell receptor beta chains were read from a single sample in a study of shared clonotypes between healthy human individuals. The data were produced by immunoSEQ multiplex PCR, yet TCRdb's version contains in-frame clones alone and is incomplete. The sample gives millions of clones, approximately 93% of which show up once; 0.39% is in the top ten. Sequenced: naive CD4+ T cells from PBMCs. The source is a man between 18 and 35 years old in good health. Some clones in this sample may be carry-over from other donors' samples. The CDR3 runs from the conserved cysteine through the conserved F or W. Fields, in order: clone size, J gene, D gene, V gene, CDR3 protein, CDR3 DNA. D genes are given only for firm matches. A clone size is listed for some rows: how often the clone was seen (once, few, many), or a class if it is expanded.

NA	TRBJ1-4	TRBD1	TRBV5-1	CASSLEGQGNEKLFF	TGCGCCAGCAGCTTGGAAGGACAGGGAAATGAAAAACTGTTTTTT
NA	TRBJ1-3	NA	TRBV6-1	CASTKWAAGNTIYF	TGTGCCAGCACGAAATGGGCAGCCGGAAACACCATATATTTT
NA	TRBJ2-5	TRBD2	TRBV7-2	CASSLETSGIETQYF	TGTGCCAGCAGCTTAGAGACTAGCGGGATAGAGACCCAGTACTTC
NA	TRBJ2-1	NA	TRBV6-5	CASSRPGTNEQFF	TGTGCCAGCAGTCGACCAGGGACGAATGAGCAGTTCTTC
NA	TRBJ1-3	TRBD1	TRBV5-1	CASSLAGGDRYYSGNTIYF	TGCGCCAGCAGCTTGGCCGGTGGGGACAGATATTACTCTGGAAACACCATATATTTT
NA	TRBJ2-5	TRBD2	TRBV4-1	CASSVSGGLETQYF	TGCGCCAGCAGCGTGTCGGGAGGGTTGGAGACCCAGTACTTC
NA	TRBJ2-5	NA	TRBV19	CASSIDGGETQYF	TGTGCCAGTAGTATAGACGGTGGAGAGACCCAGTACTTC
NA	TRBJ2-7	NA	TRBV7-9	CASSSPERQLLSYEQYF	TGTGCCAGCAGCTCTCCCGAAAGACAGTTACTGTCCTACGAGCAGTACTTC
NA	TRBJ2-2	NA	TRBV2	CASSADSTGELFF	TGTGCCAGCAGTGCAGACAGCACCGGGGAGCTGTTTTTT
NA	TRBJ2-7	NA	TRBV18	CASSPRGGVPEQYF	TGTGCCAGCTCCCCACGTGGGGGAGTACCCGAGCAGTACTTC
NA	TRBJ2-2	TRBD2	TRBV2	CASCGSGIYTGELFF	TGTGCCAGCTGTGGTAGCGGGATATATACCGGGGAGCTGTTTTTT
NA	TRBJ1-1	NA	TRBV6-1	CASSDTTKFNTEAFF	TGTGCCAGCAGTGATACGACAAAATTCAACACTGAAGCTTTCTTT
NA	TRBJ1-1	NA	TRBV28	CASSLISRGGTEAFF	TGTGCCAGCAGTTTAATTAGTAGGGGCGGCACTGAAGCTTTCTTT
NA	TRBJ2-1	NA	TRBV9	CASSGQPRAHEQFF	TGTGCCAGCAGCGGACAACCACGGGCCCATGAGCAGTTCTTC
NA	TRBJ2-1	TRBD2	TRBV5-1	CASRWLAGGENEQFF	TGCGCCAGCAGGTGGCTAGCGGGAGGTGAAAATGAGCAGTTCTTC
NA	TRBJ2-3	NA	TRBV5-1	CASSFGASTDTQYF	TGCGCCAGCAGCTTCGGAGCTAGCACAGATACGCAGTATTTT
NA	TRBJ2-5	NA	TRBV6-6	CATRGSQETQYF	TGTGCCACCAGGGGTTCCCAAGAGACCCAGTACTTC
NA	TRBJ1-2	NA	TRBV30	CAWSDGWSDGYTF	TGTGCCTGGAGTGACGGTTGGTCAGATGGCTACACCTTC
NA	TRBJ1-2	NA	TRBV6-6	CASSLGGYTF	TGTGCCAGCAGCCTAGGTGGCTACACCTTC
few	TRBJ1-5	TRBD1	TRBV5-1	CASSSDRTNQPQHF	TGCGCCAGCAGCTCGGACAGGACGAATCAGCCCCAGCATTTT
NA	TRBJ1-5	NA	TRBV28	CASSIQGGGQPQHF	TGTGCCAGCAGTATACAGGGTGGAGGTCAGCCCCAGCATTTT
NA	TRBJ1-2	NA	TRBV10-3	CAISETGGYGYTF	TGTGCCATCAGTGAAACCGGGGGCTATGGCTACACCTTC
once	TRBJ2-5	TRBD2	TRBV27	CASSPPRGLAPSQETQYF	TGTGCCAGCAGTCCCCCACGAGGACTAGCGCCTAGCCAAGAGACCCAGTACTTC
NA	TRBJ2-7	NA	TRBV5-1	CASSQTGDYEQYF	TGCGCCAGCAGCCAGACGGGGGACTACGAGCAGTACTTC
NA	TRBJ1-2	TRBD1	TRBV7-2	CASTGQTYRGNYGYTF	TGTGCCAGCACGGGACAGACTTACCGGGGCAACTATGGCTACACCTTC
NA	TRBJ2-7	NA	TRBV5-4	CASSVTAGSYEQYF	TGTGCCAGCAGCGTAACAGCTGGCTCCTACGAGCAGTACTTC
NA	TRBJ1-1	NA	TRBV12-5	CASGLTSFVSEAFF	TGTGCTAGTGGTTTGACCTCATTCGTCTCTGAAGCTTTCTTT
NA	TRBJ2-7	NA	TRBV28	CASSLGGFYEQYF	TGTGCCAGCAGTTTGGGGGGATTCTACGAGCAGTACTTC
NA	TRBJ1-5	NA	TRBV28	CASSLAPIRNQPQHF	TGTGCCAGCAGTTTAGCCCCCATCCGGAATCAGCCCCAGCATTTT
NA	TRBJ2-7	TRBD2	TRBV28	CASSFSGQSSYEQYF	TGTGCCAGCAGTTTTAGCGGGCAGAGCTCCTACGAGCAGTACTTC
once	TRBJ1-4	NA	TRBV5-1	CASSDQFNEKLFF	TGCGCCAGCAGCGATCAATTTAATGAAAAACTGTTTTTT
NA	TRBJ1-1	TRBD1	TRBV30	CAWSWDRPSLNTEAFF	TGTGCCTGGAGTTGGGACAGACCGTCCTTGAACACTGAAGCTTTCTTT
NA	TRBJ1-2	NA	TRBV6-1	CASSLHRISGYGYTF	TGTGCCAGCAGTCTCCACAGGATCAGCGGCTATGGCTACACCTTC
NA	TRBJ2-2	NA	TRBV19	CASRSREWTGELFF	TGTGCCAGTAGAAGCCGCGAGTGGACCGGGGAGCTGTTTTTT
NA	TRBJ1-1	NA	TRBV11-2	CASSSRQAPNTEAFF	TGTGCCAGCAGCTCACGACAGGCCCCGAACACTGAAGCTTTCTTT
NA	TRBJ1-3	NA	TRBV27	CASSQGSGNTIYF	TGTGCCAGCAGTCAGGGCTCTGGAAACACCATATATTTT